The source of this T cell receptor (beta chain) is a study of identifying expanded T cells in peripheral blood. Study-wide findings and caveats: Across healthy donors, higher total template counts meant significantly greater roughly 2-week count variance. Differentially abundant clones: around 1.2 between replicates, 16.4 at about two weeks, under 25 at four.

Trimming removed 2 bases at V and 10 bases at J, with 18 bases between. This CDR3 has 15 residues. Germline V gene data show CDR1 as SGHTA and CDR2 as FQGNSA. Assay used: immunoSEQ multiplex PCR; TCRdb lists only in-frame clones, some missing. This table holds some 100,000 clones, around 88% found once. During the collection period, no donor immune events like infections were recorded. Turning to this clone: The antigen is not known.

The sequence was collected from a person between 18 and 70 years old in good health. The sequenced sample was blood. The chain uses TRBV7-2 and TRBJ2-1; D could derive from TRBD1 or TRBD2 (5 bases each). CDR3: CASSLLGVRTGEQFF. In DNA form, the CDR3 reads TGTGCCAGCAGCTTATTAGGGGTAAGGACGGGGGAGCAGTTCTTC.